This TCR beta chain was obtained from a study of shared clonotypes between healthy human individuals. Study-wide background: Contributing individuals were a couple of females and three males aged 18 to 49. Study-wide points: Investigators expected sequencing depth to affect clonotype sharing among donors.

As for this clone: Its antigen remains unknown.

All the donors were Caucasian adults who lived in Nashville, Tennessee. CD45RA-negative memory and CD45RA+ naive subsets were split from the CD4+ cells. The assay was immunoSEQ multiplex PCR, and TCRdb's table has in-frame clones only and misses some. This sample has approximately 700,000 clones; 60% to 75% occur once, and the top ten carry 1.5% to 2%. The sequenced sample consisted of memory CD4+ T cells sorted from blood. Subset specified: CD45RA-negative fraction. The origin of this receptor is a woman aged 25 to 39 in good health.

The CDR3 sequence: CASSFTTRNTEAFF. The CDR3 DNA reads TGTGCCAGCAGCTTCACTACAAGGAACACTGAAGCTTTCTTT. This chain uses TRBV5-8 with TRBJ1-1; D gene ambiguous. The CDR3 consists of 14 residues. V gave up 2 bases and J gave up 1 base, with 9 bases separating them. Per germline, CDR1 SGHTS and CDR2 YDEGEE. The full variable domain, rest sourced from reference TRBV5-8 and TRBJ1-1, is EAGVTQSPTHLIKTRGQQATLRCSPISGHTSVYWYQQALGLGLQFLLWYDEGEERNRGNFPPRFSGRQFPNYSSELNVNALELEDSALYLCASSFTTRNTEAFFGQGTRLTVV.